These T cell receptor beta chains were read from a single sample in a study of cytomegalovirus exposure and HLA in healthy donors. Measured with immunoSEQ multiplex PCR; TCRdb has only the in-frame clones, and not every one. Counted here are about 190,000 clones, around 78% occurring once; the ten biggest clones make up around 14%. The sample taken for sequencing was PBMCs. The origin of the receptors is a woman aged 25 to 39 in good health and CMV-seropositive. Both conserved end residues are part of each CDR3. D genes are given only for firm matches. Expanded clones get a size class; other rows say once, few or many, or leave the size out.

J | size | V | D | CDR3 | DNA
TRBJ2-7 | . | TRBV11-1 | TRBD2 | CASSVGLAGGEQYF | TGTGCCAGCAGCGTCGGACTAGCCGGGGGCGAGCAGTACTTC
TRBJ2-7 | . | TRBV5-8 | . | CASSLFGYHEQYF | TGTGCCAGCAGCTTGTTCGGGTATCACGAGCAGTACTTC
TRBJ1-3 | . | TRBV19 | TRBD1 | CASSQHRGLSSGNTIYF | TGTGCCAGTAGCCAACACAGGGGATTAAGCTCTGGAAACACCATATATTTT
TRBJ2-5 | . | TRBV4-1 | TRBD2 | CASSQDRTSGRETQYF | TGCGCCAGCAGCCAAGATCGGACTAGCGGGAGGGAGACCCAGTACTTC
TRBJ2-7 | . | TRBV2 | TRBD2 | CASGSSGVTYEQYF | TGTGCCAGTGGGAGTAGCGGGGTGACCTACGAGCAGTACTTC
TRBJ2-3 | . | TRBV18 | . | CASSPIPLANTQYF | TGTGCCAGCTCCCCCATCCCGCTTGCGAATACGCAGTATTTT
TRBJ1-2 | . | TRBV27 | TRBD1 | CASREARGSFGYTF | TGTGCCAGCAGAGAGGCCAGGGGGAGCTTTGGCTACACCTTC
TRBJ2-7 | . | TRBV6-1 | TRBD1 | CASGTANSYEQYF | TGTGCCAGCGGGACAGCTAACTCCTACGAGCAGTACTTC
TRBJ2-7 | . | TRBV7-9 | . | CSSSPTGFGEQYF | TGTTCCAGCAGCCCAACAGGGTTCGGCGAGCAGTACTTC
TRBJ2-1 | . | TRBV4-1 | TRBD1 | CASSQDPVPGQGQRAGGNEQFF | TGCGCCAGCAGCCAAGATCCGGTCCCGGGACAGGGACAACGGGCCGGGGGCAATGAGCAGTTCTTC
TRBJ2-2 | . | TRBV18 | TRBD2 | CATSGGPLKNTGELFF | TGTGCCACTAGCGGGGGGCCGCTCAAGAACACCGGGGAGCTGTTTTTT
TRBJ2-7 | . | TRBV10-2 | . | CASSDEGLPSSYEQYF | TGCGCCAGCAGTGACGAGGGACTTCCGAGCTCCTACGAGCAGTACTTC
TRBJ1-6 | few | TRBV5-1 | . | CASSLDEGSPLHF | TGCGCCAGCAGCCTGGACGAGGGATCACCCCTCCACTTT
TRBJ2-7 | . | TRBV28 | . | CASTTSRAGSYEQYF | TGTGCCAGCACCACCTCTCGAGCGGGCTCCTACGAGCAGTACTTC
TRBJ1-2 | . | TRBV18 | . | CASSQALNYGYTF | TGTGCCAGCTCCCAGGCCCTTAACTATGGCTACACCTTC
TRBJ2-7 | . | TRBV6-6 | TRBD1 | CASSYGGTGSGYEQYF | TGTGCCAGCAGTTACGGAGGGACAGGGTCTGGCTACGAGCAGTACTTC
TRBJ1-5 | . | TRBV7-9 | . | CASSLGQGSPNQPQHF | TGTGCCAGCAGCCTCGGGCAGGGATCCCCTAATCAGCCCCAGCATTTT
TRBJ1-6 | . | TRBV7-9 | . | CASSSINSPLHF | TGTGCCAGCAGCAGCATTAATTCACCCCTCCACTTT
TRBJ1-3 | . | TRBV19 | . | CASSVPTGTRSPGNTIYF | TGTGCCAGTAGTGTCCCGACCGGGACAAGGTCTCCTGGAAACACCATATATTTT
TRBJ2-7 | once | TRBV5-1 | TRBD1 | CASSFTGGASYEQYF | TGCGCCAGCAGCTTCACAGGGGGCGCCTCCTACGAGCAGTACTTC
TRBJ2-1 | . | TRBV28 | . | CASYSMGGGNNEQFF | TGTGCCAGCTATTCTATGGGCGGAGGCAACAATGAGCAGTTCTTC
TRBJ1-2 | . | TRBV28 | TRBD1 | CASSFIDRANYGYTF | TGTGCCAGCAGTTTCATCGACAGGGCCAACTATGGCTACACCTTC
TRBJ1-2 | few | TRBV5-1 | TRBD1 | CASSRAGGAEGYTF | TGCGCCAGCAGCCGGGCAGGGGGCGCAGAGGGCTACACCTTC
TRBJ2-7 | . | TRBV5-1 | TRBD1 | CASSSNRGGEPYEQYF | TGCGCCAGCAGCTCCAACAGGGGCGGTGAGCCCTACGAGCAGTACTTC
TRBJ1-4 | . | TRBV18 | TRBD1 | CASSQTGEANEKLFF | TGTGCCAGCTCTCAAACAGGGGAGGCGAATGAAAAACTGTTTTTT
TRBJ2-7 | . | TRBV6-1 | . | CASILDGDEQYF | TGTGCCAGCATTTTAGACGGGGACGAGCAGTACTTC
TRBJ1-1 | . | TRBV6-6 | . | CASSYSEGTEAFF | TGTGCCAGCAGTTACTCGGAGGGAACTGAAGCTTTCTTT
TRBJ2-7 | once | TRBV5-6 | . | CASSSTGNSSMEQYF | TGTGCCAGCAGCTCAACAGGGAACTCTTCAATGGAGCAGTACTTC
TRBJ2-3 | once | TRBV18 | . | CASSTQKEGAQYF | TGTGCCAGCTCTACACAGAAGGAAGGGGCGCAGTATTTT
TRBJ2-7 | . | TRBV29-1 | TRBD1 | CSVRDREGSYEQYF | TGCAGCGTTCGTGACAGGGAAGGCTCCTACGAGCAGTACTTC
TRBJ1-5 | . | TRBV6-1 | . | CASSRVGQPQHF | TGTGCCAGCAGCAGGGTGGGTCAGCCCCAGCATTTT
TRBJ2-1 | . | TRBV5-4 | . | CASSLAGRKNEQFF | TGTGCCAGCAGCTTGGCCGGGAGAAAAAATGAGCAGTTCTTC
TRBJ2-7 | . | TRBV27 | . | CASSPRGLPVLKDEQYF | TGTGCCAGCAGTCCAAGGGGACTCCCGGTTCTTAAGGACGAGCAGTACTTC
TRBJ1-5 | . | TRBV19 | . | CASRVQGSNQPQHF | TGTGCCAGTAGGGTACAGGGTAGCAATCAGCCCCAGCATTTT
TRBJ1-5 | . | TRBV9 | . | CASSAGRGYNQPQHF | TGTGCCAGCAGCGCGGGGAGAGGGTACAATCAGCCCCAGCATTTT
TRBJ2-5 | . | TRBV7-9 | TRBD2 | CSSSSGLVQETQYF | TGTTCCAGCAGCTCCGGACTAGTGCAAGAGACCCAGTACTTC
TRBJ1-2 | once | TRBV15 | TRBD1 | CATSLTDRDSGYTF | TGTGCCACCAGCTTAACAGACAGGGACTCTGGCTACACCTTC
TRBJ2-1 | . | TRBV19 | . | CASTQRPGTYNEQFF | TGTGCCAGTACACAGAGACCAGGGACCTACAATGAGCAGTTCTTC
TRBJ2-5 | . | TRBV29-1 | . | CSVEGAPRGQETQYF | TGCAGCGTTGAAGGGGCCCCGCGGGGTCAAGAGACCCAGTACTTC
TRBJ2-3 | few | TRBV6-6 | TRBD1 | CASSPTGGIDTQYF | TGTGCCAGCAGCCCCACAGGGGGCATAGATACGCAGTATTTT
TRBJ1-2 | once | TRBV5-6 | TRBD1 | CASGGTGGIYGYTF | TGTGCCAGCGGAGGGACAGGGGGGATCTATGGCTACACCTTC
TRBJ2-7 | . | TRBV7-9 | . | CASSSVGGTYEQYF | TGTGCCAGCAGTTCCGTTGGCGGGACCTACGAGCAGTACTTC
TRBJ1-5 | few | TRBV4-1 | . | CASSQARGNQPQHF | TGCGCCAGCAGCCAGGCACGGGGGAATCAGCCCCAGCATTTT
TRBJ1-5 | . | TRBV6-1 | . | CASSRGGQPQHF | TGTGCCAGCAGTCGCGGGGGTCAGCCCCAGCATTTT
TRBJ2-7 | . | TRBV4-1 | TRBD2 | CASSQPTSGRAQREQYF | TGCGCCAGCAGCCAGCCTACTAGCGGGAGGGCTCAAAGGGAGCAGTACTTC
TRBJ2-1 | . | TRBV5-4 | . | CASSLLRGSSYNEQFF | TGTGCCAGCAGCTTATTAAGGGGGAGCTCCTACAATGAGCAGTTCTTC
TRBJ1-3 | . | TRBV28 | . | CASSLGTLGNTIYF | TGTGCCAGCAGTTTAGGGACACTTGGAAACACCATATATTTT
TRBJ2-1 | . | TRBV6-6 | TRBD1 | CASSERQGAYNEQFF | TGTGCCAGCAGCGAGAGACAGGGGGCTTACAATGAGCAGTTCTTC
TRBJ1-2 | . | TRBV11-2 | . | CASSLDLESSRGYTF | TGTGCCAGCAGCTTAGATTTAGAGTCCTCTAGGGGCTACACCTTC
TRBJ2-7 | few | TRBV7-3 | . | CASSLAGLGSEQYF | TGTGCCAGCAGCTTGGCGGGGTTGGGATCCGAGCAGTACTTC
TRBJ2-2 | . | TRBV7-6 | . | CASSLNREYTGELFF | TGTGCCAGCAGCTTGAACCGGGAGTACACCGGGGAGCTGTTTTTT
TRBJ2-7 | . | TRBV30 | . | CAWSPSSYEQYF | TGTGCCTGGAGTCCGAGCTCCTACGAGCAGTACTTC
TRBJ2-7 | . | TRBV5-6 | . | CASSRNGPGDIYEQYF | TGTGCCAGTAGCCGTAATGGGCCAGGGGACATCTACGAGCAGTACTTC
TRBJ2-5 | . | TRBV27 | TRBD1 | CASSFQGEHQETQYF | TGTGCCAGCAGTTTTCAGGGGGAGCACCAAGAGACCCAGTACTTC
TRBJ1-2 | . | TRBV4-1 | . | CASSQDPRAQNYGYTF | TGCGCCAGCAGCCAAGACCCGAGGGCCCAAAACTATGGCTACACCTTC
TRBJ2-5 | . | TRBV7-9 | . | CASSFKETQYF | TGTGCCAGCAGCTTTAAAGAGACCCAGTACTTC